Presented here are 29 T cell receptor beta chains from one specimen sequenced in a study of control samples from healthy donors and cancer patients. Generated by immunoSEQ multiplex PCR, the TCRdb table keeps only in-frame clones and is missing some. The table has approximately 170,000 clones, 80% to 95% seen once. The sequencing input was blood. These receptors were obtained from a woman younger than 45 in good health.

The CDR3 is CASTLGTGRTGELFF. The CDR3 DNA reads as TGTGCCAGTACGCTGGGGACAGGGCGCACCGGGGAGCTGTTTTTT. This chain uses TRBV27 with TRBJ2-2; TRBD1 matches 9 bases. The CDR3 length is 15 residues. Germline trimming cut 9 bases from V and 4 bases from J; bases unmatched to any gene: 9. The V gene's germline CDR1 is MNHEY and CDR2 SMNVEV (reference sequence).

The gene calls are TRBV24-1 and TRBJ2-7; 7 bases fit TRBD1. Germline V gene data show CDR1 as KGHDR and CDR2 as SFDVKD. The CDR3 is 13 amino acids. Trimming removed 5 bases from V and 4 bases from J; junction bases left unmatched: 4. The CDR3 bases are TGTGCCACCAGTGGTCCAGGGGGATACGAGCAGTACTTC. Amino acids: CATSGPGGYEQYF.

On this clone itself: At the DNA level, this CDR3 is encoded by other sequences in the same sample as well. CDR3 in DNA: TGTGCCAGCAGCGTCGACGGTAATAATTCACCCCTCCACTTT. Its translation is CASSVDGNNSPLHF. The chain couples TRBV9 to TRBJ1-6, with D uncertain. Germline V CDR1 and CDR2: SGDLS, YYNGEE. V was trimmed by 2 bases and J by 5 bases, leaving 8 bases between them. The CDR3 covers 14 residues. The full variable domain, completed using reference TRBV9 and TRBJ1-6, is DSGVTQTPKHLITATGQRVTLRCSPRSGDLSVYWYQQSLDQGLQFLIQYYNGEERAKGNILERFSAQQFPDLHSELNLSSLELGDSALYFCASSVDGNNSPLHFGNGTRLTVT.

The CDR3 loop reads CASSLPLWGDEQYF. The CDR3 bases are TGTGCCAGCAGCTTGCCCCTTTGGGGGGACGAGCAGTACTTC. The V and J genes are TRBV11-2 and TRBJ2-7, with D perhaps matching TRBD2 (6 bases). Germline V CDR1 and CDR2: SGHAT, FQNNGV. The CDR3 is 14 amino acids. Trimming stripped 3 bases from V and 5 bases from J, with 14 bases between.

In its sample, this clone was seen once. CDR3 loop: CASSLGLTVFNYGYTF. The DNA for the CDR3 is TGTGCCAGCAGCTTGGGTCTTACGGTGTTTAACTATGGCTACACCTTC. This chain joins TRBV5-5 and TRBJ1-2; D call uncertain. Trimming shortened V by 0 bases and J by 1 base, and 13 bases separated the two germline ends. Germline V gene data show CDR1 as SGHKS and CDR2 as YYEKEE (reference sequence). This CDR3 is 16 amino acids long. The variable domain in full, completed from reference TRBV5-5 and TRBJ1-2, reads DAGVTQSPTHLIKTRGQQVTLRCSPISGHKSVSWYQQVLGQGPQFIFQYYEKEERGRGNFPDRFSARQFPNYSSELNVNALLLGDSALYLCASSLGLTVFNYGYTFGSGTRLTVV.

The J gene is TRBJ2-5, the V gene TRBV11-3; D is possibly TRBD1 or TRBD2 (5 bases each). Germline V lookup: CDR1 SGHNT, CDR2 YENEEA. V lost 5 bases and J 7 bases, leaving 14 bases between the germline ends. This CDR3 is 13 amino acids long. The CDR3 DNA reads TGTGCCAGCAGCGGTCAGGGAGAGGGGACCCAGTACTTC. This codes for CASSGQGEGTQYF.

The chain uses TRBV18 and TRBJ1-1; 7 bases agree with TRBD1. The CDR3 runs to 17 residues. From germline, CDR1 is KGHSH and CDR2 LQKENI. The J segment lost 1 base and the V segment lost 3 bases, leaving 11 bases of the junction unmatched. The CDR3 DNA is TGTGCCAGCTCACCGATAATTGGAGGGACAGAGAACACTGAAGCTTTCTTT. Protein: CASSPIIGGTENTEAFF.

The chain is built from TRBV6-5 and TRBJ1-1; weak D call: TRBD1 (5 bases). The CDR3 is made up of 14 amino acids. Germline CDR1 and CDR2: MNHEY and SVGAGI. V was shortened by 8 bases and J by 0 bases, with 13 bases between the two germline ends. In DNA, the CDR3 is TGTGCCAGCGACATGGGACGGCTGAACACTGAAGCTTTCTTT. It encodes CASDMGRLNTEAFF.

V gene TRBV19 combines with J gene TRBJ2-1; 10 nucleotides match TRBD2. CDR1 and CDR2 (germline): LNHDA, SQIVND (reference sequence). The CDR3 totals 19 residues. Unmatched junction bases numbered 17, after V lost 0 bases and J lost 9 bases. In nucleotides, the CDR3 is TGTGCCAGTAGTATAGATCCCCCCCTAGCGGGAGTTGGTATGGGTGAGCAGTTCTTC. This gives the protein CASSIDPPLAGVGMGEQFF.

This sequence joins TRBV20-1 and TRBJ2-1; TRBD1 matches at 8 bases. The CDR3 extends over 12 amino acids. V shed 3 bases and J 6 bases; nucleotides not matched to a gene: 1. Germline V CDR1 and CDR2: DFQATT, SNEGSKA (reference sequence). CDR3 region: CSASGQGNEQFF. DNA of the CDR3: TGCAGTGCTAGTGGACAGGGCAATGAGCAGTTCTTC.

The chain carries TRBV5-6 and TRBJ1-5; 9 nucleotides match TRBD1. Germline values: CDR1 SGHDT, CDR2 YYEEEE. The CDR3 has 15 residues. J gave up 5 bases and V 0 bases, and 3 bases lay outside the gene matches. CDR3 DNA sequence: TGTGCCAGCAGCTTGGAGGGGACAGGGCATCAGCCCCAGCATTTT. Its translation: CASSLEGTGHQPQHF. The full variable domain, rest sourced from reference TRBV5-6 and TRBJ1-5, is DAGVTQSPTHLIKTRGQQVTLRCSPKSGHDTVSWYQQALGQGPQFIFQYYEEEERQRGNFPDRFSGHQFPNYSSELNVNALLLGDSALYLCASSLEGTGHQPQHFGDGTRLSIL.

CDR3 nucleotides: TGTGCCAGCAGTTCCCTCGGGACTAGGATGGAGACCCAGTACTTC. Translating gives CASSSLGTRMETQYF. The chain joins TRBV27 to TRBJ2-5; 8 bases line up with TRBD2. This CDR3 comprises 15 residues. The germline V gene encodes CDR1 MNHEY and CDR2 SMNVEV (reference sequence). V gave up 4 bases and J gave up 5 bases; unmatched junction bases: 9.

The V call is TRBV24-1, the J call TRBJ2-2, with D possibly being TRBD1 or TRBD2 (6 bases each). The germline V gene encodes CDR1 KGHDR and CDR2 SFDVKD. The CDR3 extends over 13 amino acids. Trimming cost V 12 bases and J 3 bases, with 13 bases left between them. CDR3 coding DNA: TGTGCCCCGGCGGGACATTACACCGGGGAGCTGTTTTTT. Encoded protein: CAPAGHYTGELFF.

This sequence joins TRBV19 and TRBJ2-7; no clear D gene. The CDR3 sequence is 15 residues long. From germline, CDR1 is LNHDA and CDR2 SQIVND (reference sequence). Trimming left V 1 base short and J 0 bases short, with 10 bases between. The CDR3: CASSIGAGSSYEQYF. In DNA form, the CDR3 reads TGTGCCAGTAGTATAGGGGCAGGCAGCTCCTACGAGCAGTACTTC.

The chain combines TRBV18 with TRBJ2-5, with TRBD2 as a possible D gene (6 bases). Trimming shortened V by 11 bases and J by 2 bases, and 12 bases separated the two germline ends. There are 12 residues in the CDR3. Germline V CDR1 and CDR2: KGHSH, LQKENI. CDR3 sequence (DNA): TGTGCCGGAGGGACTGCGCAAGAGACCCAGTACTTC. This gives the protein CAGGTAQETQYF.

The chain employs TRBV6-5 and TRBJ1-4; D is unresolved. V lost 8 bases to trimming and J lost 4 bases, with 11 bases between them. Germline CDR1 and CDR2: MNHEY and SVGAGI. The CDR3 covers 13 residues. Here the CDR3 DNA reads TGTGCCAGCTCGGGAGCCCTTAATGAAAAACTGTTTTTT. Translation: CASSGALNEKLFF.

This clone came up once. The genes are TRBV3-1 (or the pseudogene TRBV3-2) and TRBJ2-1; 10 bases align to TRBD1. The germline CDR1 and CDR2 sequences are LGHDT and YNNKEL (reference sequence). The CDR3 spans 15 residues. Trimming at V came to 1 base and at J to 9 bases, leaving 6 bases not matched to a gene. Written as DNA, the CDR3 is TGTGCCAGCAGCCAAGTAGGGACAGGGGTAGCTGAGCAGTTCTTC. Translated, it gives CASSQVGTGVAEQFF.

The chain joins TRBV5-4 to TRBJ2-1, with 7 bases lining up with TRBD2. V lost 3 bases and J lost 8; bases outside the gene matches: 5. This CDR3 comprises 13 residues. Germline V gives CDR1 SGHNT, CDR2 YYREEE (reference sequence). The CDR3 DNA is TGTGCCAGCAGCTGGGGTCTAGCGGATGAGCAGTTCTTC. Residues: CASSWGLADEQFF.

The V call is TRBV24-1, the J call TRBJ1-2, with a weak D call TRBD1 (6 bases). The germline CDR1 and CDR2 sequences are KGHDR and SFDVKD. The CDR3 is 13 residues long. With 6 bases removed from V and 1 base from J, the gap between germline ends came to 8 bases. CDR3 loop: CATSRGVNYGYTF. The CDR3 DNA sequence: TGTGCCACCAGTAGGGGGGTTAACTATGGCTACACCTTC.

The genes are TRBV30 and TRBJ1-1; 12 bases map to TRBD1. Germline CDR1 reads GTSNPN; CDR2 reads SVGIG (reference sequence). Trimming took 4 bases from V and 6 from J; bases not matched to a gene: 6. CDR3 length: 14 residues. The CDR3 loop reads CAWNRDRGLSEAFF. The CDR3 nucleotides read TGTGCCTGGAATCGGGACAGGGGGCTGTCTGAAGCTTTCTTT.

This clone occurred once. V usage is TRBV4-2 and J usage is TRBJ2-3; no firm D call. The V gene lost 0 bases and the J gene lost 0 bases, with 16 bases spanning the gap. CDR3 length equals 18 residues. The germline V gene encodes CDR1 LGHNA and CDR2 YNFKEQ. CDR3 residues: CASSQDTRSYRSTDTQYF. The DNA of the CDR3 is TGTGCCAGCAGCCAAGATACTCGTTCATACCGAAGCACAGATACGCAGTATTTT.

The rearrangement joins TRBV4-1 to TRBJ2-7; no reliable D call. In germline, CDR1 is MGHRA, CDR2 YSYEKL. V lost 2 bases and J 4 bases, leaving 12 bases between the germline ends. The CDR3 has 14 amino acids. The CDR3 spells CASSQYDTAYEQYF. The CDR3 nucleotides are TGCGCCAGCAGCCAATATGACACGGCTTACGAGCAGTACTTC.

The chain combines TRBV28 with TRBJ1-6; a weak D match, TRBD1 (5 bases). Germline CDR1 and CDR2: MDHEN and SYDVKM. CDR3 size: 14 residues. The ends were cut back, 3 bases at V and 9 bases at J, with 12 bases in the middle. CDR3 coding DNA: TGTGCCAGCAGTTTGGGACGGCGGAGTTCACCCCTCCACTTT. It is translated as CASSLGRRSSPLHF. Looking up the rest from reference TRBV28 and TRBJ1-6 gives the full variable domain: DVKVTQSSRYLVKRTGEKVFLECVQDMDHENMFWYRQDPGLGLRLIYFSYDVKMKEKGDIPEGYSVSREKKERFSLILESASTNQTSMYLCASSLGRRSSPLHFGNGTRLTVT.

The rearrangement uses TRBV11-1 and TRBJ2-7; TRBD1 or TRBD2 may be the D gene (5 bases each). Trimming stripped 2 bases from V and 0 bases from J, with 14 bases between. Germline V CDR1 and CDR2: SGHAT, FQDESV (reference sequence). The CDR3 is made up of 16 amino acids. For the CDR3, the DNA is TGTGCCAGCAGCTTAAGGTGGGCAGGGAGCTCCTACGAGCAGTACTTC. Protein sequence: CASSLRWAGSSYEQYF.

In its sample, this clone was seen once. The chain uses TRBV7-2 and TRBJ2-1; 10 bases align to TRBD2. Unmatched junction bases numbered 8, after V lost 1 base and J lost 8 bases. The V gene's germline CDR1 is SGHTA and CDR2 FQGNSA. The CDR3 sequence is 16 residues long. CDR3 sequence: CASSLGGTSGAHEQFF. In DNA, the CDR3 is TGTGCCAGCAGCTTAGGAGGCACTAGCGGGGCCCATGAGCAGTTCTTC.

The V gene is TRBV29-1, the J gene TRBJ2-2; D is perhaps TRBD2 (5 bases). CDR1 SQVTM and CDR2 ANQGSEA come from the germline V gene. The V gene lost 3 bases and the J gene lost 8 bases, with 13 bases spanning the gap. The CDR3 is made up of 13 amino acids. For the CDR3, the DNA is TGCAGCGTTGATTTGGAAACTAGGGGGGAGCTGTTTTTT. Its translation: CSVDLETRGELFF.

The rearrangement joins TRBV9 to TRBJ1-6; D perhaps matches TRBD1 (5 bases). V was trimmed by 5 bases and J by 6 bases, leaving 12 bases between them. CDR3 length: 14 residues. Per germline, CDR1 SGDLS and CDR2 YYNGEE. CDR3 protein: CASRPDTLNSPLHF. CDR3 nucleotides: TGTGCCAGCAGACCGGACACCCTTAATTCACCCCTCCACTTT.

CDR3 in amino acids: CASRYTGYQETQYF. As DNA, the CDR3 is TGTGCCAGCAGATATACAGGGTACCAAGAGACCCAGTACTTC. The gene calls are TRBV28 and TRBJ2-5; a weak D match, TRBD1 (6 bases). Germline values: CDR1 MDHEN, CDR2 SYDVKM. The CDR3 loop spans 14 amino acids. The V end lost 6 bases, the J end lost 0 bases, and 11 bases lay between the germline ends.

This chain connects TRBV24-1 to TRBJ2-3, with a possible D match to TRBD1 (5 bases). The CDR3 totals 15 residues. The ends were cut back, 7 bases at V and 2 bases at J, with 15 bases in the middle. CDR1 is KGHDR and CDR2 is SFDVKD in the germline V gene. The CDR3 nucleotides are TGTGCCACCAGGGGCAGGGTTGGCCACACAGATACGCAGTATTTT. This translates into CATRGRVGHTDTQYF.